The T cell receptor beta chain described here comes from a study of blood T cell repertoires in COVID-19. Overall study context: PBMCs, B-cell-depleted T cells, or T cells were the source of the cDNA or gDNA that made up the material.

CDR3 length: 19 amino acids. Germline V gene sequence: CDR1 SGHAT, CDR2 FQNNGV. J was trimmed by 0 bases and V by 4 bases; bases with no gene match: 9. Enrolment of Seattle patients took place during active infection, and they were followed longitudinally. Assay: immunoSEQ multiplex PCR; the TCRdb copy retains only in-frame clones and omits some. The profile shows about 420,000 clones, around 90% of them singletons. The clonotype comes from a man between 18 and 35 years old with COVID-19, enrolled during active disease. This sequence joins TRBV11-2 and TRBJ2-1, with 13 bases identical to TRBD2. Specimen: peripheral blood. CDR3 sequence: CASSYLGLAGPSSYNEQFF. The CDR3 bases are TGTGCCAGCAGCTACCTGGGACTAGCGGGGCCGAGCTCCTACAATGAGCAGTTCTTC. The full variable domain, in which reference TRBV11-2 and TRBJ2-1 provide the parts outside the CDR3, is EAGVAQSPRYKIIEKRQSVAFWCNPISGHATLYWYQQILGQGPKLLIQFQNNGVVDDSQLPKDRFSAERLKGVDSTLKIQPAKLEDSAVYLCASSYLGLAGPSSYNEQFFGPGTRLTVL.